A single sample is the source of the 10 T cell receptor beta chains below, sequenced in a study of T cell responses to AZD1222 COVID-19 vaccine. Data came from immunoSEQ multiplex PCR; TCRdb stores just in-frame clones and leaves some out. The sample has around 130,000 clones, 91% seen once; the top ten hold almost 5.5%. The source was peripheral blood, collected on day 0 of AZD1222 vaccination. All receptors derive from an adult in good health.

This clone was detected only once. The J gene is TRBJ2-1, the V gene TRBV12-3 or TRBV12-4, with D maybe TRBD2 (6 bases). The CDR3 has 13 amino acids. V shed 6 bases and J shed 0 bases, with 6 bases lying between them. CDR3 sequence: CASSGSSYNEQFF. The CDR3 nucleotides are TGTGCCAGCAGCGGGAGCTCCTACAATGAGCAGTTCTTC.

V and J are TRBV2 and TRBJ2-7; D is uncertain. From germline, CDR1 is SNHLY and CDR2 FYNNEI. V lost 6 bases and J lost 3, with 9 bases in between. The CDR3 covers 12 residues. The DNA for the CDR3 is TGTGCCAGCAGCCCCCTGAACTACGAGCAGTACTTC. It encodes CASSPLNYEQYF.

This chain uses TRBV19 with TRBJ2-2; tentatively, D is TRBD1 (6 bases). Germline V gene lookup returns CDR1 LNHDA and CDR2 SQIVND (reference sequence). The CDR3 is 16 amino acids. The ends were cut back, 3 bases at V and 5 bases at J, with 16 bases in the middle. CDR3 sequence: CASSIRYGQITGELFF. The DNA of the CDR3 is TGTGCCAGTAGTATTAGGTACGGACAGATAACCGGGGAGCTGTTTTTT.

The chain couples TRBV29-1 to TRBJ2-5; D uncertain. Trimming took off 4 bases at V and 2 bases at J, with 8 bases between the two ends. The CDR3 loop spans 12 amino acids. Germline-derived CDR1 and CDR2 are SQVTM and ANQGSEA. CDR3 sequence reads: CSVVIQQETQYF. For the CDR3, the DNA is TGCAGCGTTGTCATACAGCAAGAGACCCAGTACTTC. Looking up the rest from reference TRBV29-1 and TRBJ2-5 gives the full variable domain: SAVISQKPSRDICQRGTSLTIQCQVDSQVTMMFWYRQQPGQSLTLIATANQGSEATYESGFVIDKFPISRPNLTFSTLTVSNMSPEDSSIYLCSVVIQQETQYFGPGTRLLVL.

The J gene is TRBJ1-4, the V gene TRBV6-2 or TRBV6-3; D perhaps matches TRBD1 (5 bases). The germline gives CDR1 MNHEY, CDR2 SVGEGT. Trimming stripped 5 bases from V and 4 bases from J, with 11 bases between. The CDR3 runs 14 residues. CDR3 loop: CASSTREFNEKLFF. In DNA form, the CDR3 reads TGTGCCAGCAGTACCAGGGAATTTAATGAAAAACTGTTTTTT.

This sequence joins TRBV20-1 and TRBJ1-1; possibly TRBD1 for D (6 bases). The CDR3 consists of 14 residues. Deletions cut 3 bases from V and 3 bases from J, with 14 bases between. Looked up from germline, CDR1 is DFQATT and CDR2 is SNEGSKA (reference sequence). CDR3 nucleotides: TGCAGTGCTAGTCGGGGGCATCGGGACACTGAAGCTTTCTTT. Its protein is CSASRGHRDTEAFF.

The chain employs TRBV5-5 and TRBJ2-3; 11 nucleotides match TRBD2. The V gene end was trimmed by 3 bases and the J gene end by 2 bases; junction bases not matched to a gene: 5. Germline CDR1 and CDR2: SGHKS and YYEKEE (reference sequence). This CDR3 comprises 16 residues. DNA for the CDR3: TGTGCCAGCAGCTCAGGGACTAGCGGTCACACAGATACGCAGTATTTT. Its translation: CASSSGTSGHTDTQYF.

The J gene is TRBJ2-5, the V gene TRBV6-2 or TRBV6-3; D not certain. Trimming took 6 bases from V and 2 from J, leaving 19 bases between them. Germline assignment: CDR1 MNHEY and CDR2 SVGEGT. The CDR3 is 16 residues long. The chain's CDR3 is CASSHLRLLTQETQYF. The CDR3 nucleotides read TGTGCCAGCAGCCACCTAAGGCTTCTAACTCAAGAGACCCAGTACTTC.

The CDR3 spells CASSLSAPWTVGNTIYF. In DNA, the CDR3 is TGTGCCAGCAGTTTATCGGCACCCTGGACAGTTGGAAACACCATATATTTT. The chain employs TRBV27 and TRBJ1-3; TRBD1 is a possible D gene (6 bases). This CDR3 has 17 residues. Trimming shortened V by 0 bases and J by 3 bases, and 15 bases separated the two germline ends. Germline V gene data show CDR1 as MNHEY and CDR2 as SMNVEV (reference sequence).

This clone was counted only a few times. The chain couples TRBV20-1 to TRBJ2-1; D is unclear. The V and J ends lost 2 bases and 9 bases respectively, with 5 bases between them. CDR1 is DFQATT, CDR2 SNEGSKA, per germline (reference sequence). The CDR3 length is 10 residues. CDR3 coding DNA: TGCAGTGCTAGATTGGGTGAGCAGTTCTTC. Its protein is CSARLGEQFF.